These 25 T cell receptor beta chains share one sample of origin, sequenced in a study of blood T cells in healthy people across ages. Together with a sample-barcoded 5' primer, a J-beta primer mix was included in a second PCR lasting about 7 to 11 cycles. MiXCR, applied by TCRdb to the 5' RACE reads, yields one record per CDR3 protein. The sample has under 800,000 distinct CDR3 sequences, about 42% seen once. Sequencing was carried out using blood. The source is a woman between 55 and 75 years old in good health.

Comment on this clonotype: A much bigger clone sits one base away, suggesting this may be a read error. The gene calls are TRBV10-3 and TRBJ2-5; no reliable D call. The length of the CDR3 is 13 residues. With 8 bases removed from V and 4 bases from J, the gap between germline ends came to 14 bases. Germline CDR1 is ENHRY and CDR2 is SYGVKD. The CDR3 nucleotides are TGTGCCATCTCGAAGAAGGGCGGAGAGACCCAGTACTTC. This sequence encodes CAISKKGGETQYF.

Note on this clonotype: With a much larger clone just one base away, this may be a read error. The chain has TRBV7-2 and TRBJ1-1; D gene uncertain. The CDR3 has 15 amino acids. CDR1 is SGHTA, CDR2 FQGNSA, per germline. Here the CDR3 reads CAGSPQPGMNTEAFF. The CDR3 nucleotides are TGTGCCGGCAGCCCACAGCCGGGGATGAACACTGAAGCTTTCTTT. The whole variable domain, filled in from reference TRBV7-2 and TRBJ1-1, reads GAGVSQSPSNKVTEKGKDVELRCDPISGHTALYWYRQSLGQGLEFLIYFQGNSAPDKSGLPSDRFSAERTGGSVSTLTIQRTQQEDSAVYLCAGSPQPGMNTEAFFGQGTRLTVV.

The chain couples TRBV4-1 to TRBJ2-4; D gene unclear. V lost 0 bases, J lost 0 bases, and 15 bases lay in between. This CDR3 region has 18 residues. From germline, CDR1 is MGHRA and CDR2 YSYEKL. For the CDR3, the DNA is TGCGCCAGCAGCCAAGAGTTTGTCCAAAGTATAGCCAAAAACATTCAGTACTTC. Its protein is CASSQEFVQSIAKNIQYF.

CDR3 loop: CASSPLDRNVETQYF. As DNA, the CDR3 is TGTGCCAGCTCACCACTGGACAGAAACGTGGAGACCCAGTACTTC. The V and J genes are TRBV18 and TRBJ2-5, with D maybe TRBD1 (6 bases). Deletions cut 1 base from V and 5 bases from J, with 14 bases between. CDR1 KGHSH and CDR2 LQKENI come from the germline V gene. The CDR3 has 15 amino acids.

The genes are TRBV18 and TRBJ1-4, with a possible D match to TRBD1 (6 bases). Germline CDR1 is KGHSH and CDR2 is LQKENI. CDR3 length: 16 residues. Between the trimmed V and J ends, which lost 5 bases and 6 bases, there was a span of 19 bases. DNA of the CDR3: TGTGCCAGCTCATCGGGACACGGGACGTTGGATGAAAAACTGTTTTTT. Amino acid sequence: CASSSGHGTLDEKLFF.

The chain is built from TRBV5-1 and TRBJ1-6; D may be TRBD1 (6 bases). CDR1 is SGHRS and CDR2 is YFSETQ in the germline V gene. The CDR3 is 14 amino acids. The V end was cut by 0 bases, the J end by 9 bases, with 10 bases between. This CDR3 is CASSLDRAGSPLHF. In DNA form, the CDR3 reads TGCGCCAGCAGCTTGGACAGGGCGGGTTCACCCCTCCACTTT.

This sequence joins TRBV4-3 and TRBJ2-4; 8 nucleotides align to TRBD1. The better agreement between TRBJ2-7 and the DNA end casts doubt on the J call. CDR1 LGHNA and CDR2 YSLEER come from the germline V gene. CDR3 length: 14 amino acids. This chain's CDR3 is CASSTGTGLSEQYF. CDR3 DNA: TGCGCCAGCAGCACCGGGACAGGTCTCAGCGAGCAGTACTTC.

This clonotype was detected only a few times. The chain recombines TRBV5-1 with TRBJ2-3; the D gene is possibly TRBD1 (6 bases). The CDR3 is 16 residues long. Trimming shortened V by 6 bases and J by 1 base, and 18 bases separated the two germline ends. From germline, CDR1 is SGHRS and CDR2 YFSETQ. This CDR3 is CASTGAWERGTDTQYF. CDR3 bases: TGCGCCAGCACAGGGGCGTGGGAGAGGGGCACAGATACGCAGTATTTT.

This clonotype was picked up a small number of times. The V gene is TRBV20-1, the J gene TRBJ2-1; the D gene is possibly TRBD2 (6 bases). V was trimmed by 1 base and J by 5 bases, leaving 12 bases between them. The CDR3 is 14 amino acids. Germline CDR1 reads DFQATT; CDR2 reads SNEGSKA (reference sequence). The CDR3, as DNA: TGCAGTGCTAGAGGGCTTAGCGGACACAATGAGCAGTTCTTC. Protein product: CSARGLSGHNEQFF.

The rearrangement links TRBV12-3 or TRBV12-4 to TRBJ2-1, with TRBD1 identical over 9 bases. Losses at the gene ends were 3 bases for V and 8 bases for J; bases not matched to a gene: 14. This CDR3 is built from 17 residues. CDR3 coding DNA: TGTGCCAGCAGTTTCGGGGCGGGGACAGGGCCGTCCGATGAGCAGTTCTTC. Translated, it gives CASSFGAGTGPSDEQFF.

This clonotype has just one count. A much larger clone lies one base from this, so it may be a read error. The chain recombines TRBV20-1 with TRBJ2-4; D remains ambiguous. Near its end, the DNA agrees better with TRBJ2-7, so the J call may be wrong. This CDR3 has 12 amino acids. Germline values: CDR1 DFQATT, CDR2 SNEGSKA (reference sequence). For the CDR3, the DNA is TGCAGTGCGGACGCCGCAGACCACGAGCAGTACTTC. Amino acids: CSADAADHEQYF.

This chain connects TRBV9 to TRBJ2-5, with 10 bases that match TRBD1. This CDR3 is built from 16 residues. V dropped 4 bases and J dropped 4; count of bases not matched to a gene: 10. CDR1 and CDR2 (germline): SGDLS, YYNGEE. The CDR3 loop reads CASSSPTGGASETQYF. The DNA for the CDR3 is TGTGCCAGCAGCTCACCGACAGGGGGCGCGTCAGAGACCCAGTACTTC.

The chain employs TRBV5-5 and TRBJ1-5; D possibly corresponds to TRBD1 (5 bases). The CDR3 spans 15 residues. V was trimmed by 6 bases and J by 2 bases, leaving 15 bases between them. Germline values: CDR1 SGHKS, CDR2 YYEKEE (reference sequence). The CDR3 protein is CASTVGPQGNQPQHF. CDR3 coding DNA: TGTGCCAGCACCGTGGGGCCACAGGGCAATCAGCCCCAGCATTTT. Full variable domain (remainder filled in from reference TRBV5-5 and TRBJ1-5): DAGVTQSPTHLIKTRGQQVTLRCSPISGHKSVSWYQQVLGQGPQFIFQYYEKEERGRGNFPDRFSARQFPNYSSELNVNALLLGDSALYLCASTVGPQGNQPQHFGDGTRLSIL.

This clonotype was counted between two and nine times. The V gene is TRBV12-3 or TRBV12-4, the J gene TRBJ2-4; D could derive from TRBD1 or TRBD2 (5 bases each). With the DNA end fitting TRBJ2-7 better, the J assignment may be wrong. This CDR3 comprises 15 residues. The chain's CDR3 is CASSKRGPSLYEQYF. The CDR3 DNA reads TGTGCCAGTTCCAAGAGGGGACCGTCGCTCTACGAGCAGTACTTC.

The chain employs TRBV3-1 and TRBJ2-1; 15 nucleotides agree with TRBD2. Trimming at V came to 2 bases and at J to 4 bases, leaving 15 bases not matched to a gene. Germline V gene data show CDR1 as LGHDT and CDR2 as YNNKEL (reference sequence). There are 21 residues in the CDR3. This CDR3 reads CASSQLTGTSGGRPRYNEQFF. CDR3 nucleotide sequence: TGTGCCAGCAGCCAACTAACCGGGACTAGCGGGGGGCGCCCAAGATACAATGAGCAGTTCTTC.

The table lists this clonotype with many counts. The chain employs TRBV29-1 and TRBJ2-7; perhaps TRBD1 as D (6 bases). The V gene's germline CDR1 is SQVTM and CDR2 ANQGSEA. This CDR3 has 14 residues. Trimming removed 4 bases from V and 3 bases from J, with 16 bases in between. The DNA for the CDR3 is TGCAGCGTTGGGGACACAGGAAAGGGCTACGAGCAGTACTTC. Translated: CSVGDTGKGYEQYF.

The chain combines TRBV19 with TRBJ2-5, with D possibly called TRBD1 or TRBD2 (5 bases each). Per the germline V gene, CDR1 is LNHDA and CDR2 is SQIVND (reference sequence). This CDR3 comprises 12 residues. Trimming removed 6 bases from V and 4 bases from J, with 9 bases in between. The CDR3 here is CASSGAGETQYF. Here the CDR3 DNA reads TGTGCCAGTAGCGGGGCGGGAGAGACCCAGTACTTC.

The J gene is TRBJ2-1, the V gene TRBV6-6, with D tentatively TRBD1 (5 bases). The length of the CDR3 is 17 residues. V was clipped by 5 bases and J by 0 bases, with 17 bases between them. CDR1 is MNHNY, CDR2 SVGAGI, per germline (reference sequence). Written as DNA, the CDR3 is TGTGCCAGCAGTAACCCGAAGACAGCCAGCTCCTACAATGAGCAGTTCTTC. Translation: CASSNPKTASSYNEQFF.

This chain uses TRBV18 with TRBJ2-1, with D possibly matching TRBD1 (5 bases). CDR3 length equals 15 residues. Trimming took off 0 bases at V and 8 bases at J, with 14 bases between the two ends. Germline lookup yields CDR1 KGHSH and CDR2 LQKENI. CDR3 loop: CASSPPTRVRDEQFF. The CDR3 nucleotides read TGTGCCAGCTCACCACCGACCAGGGTTAGGGATGAGCAGTTCTTC. The whole variable domain, filled in from reference TRBV18 and TRBJ2-1, reads NAGVMQNPRHLVRRRGQEARLRCSPMKGHSHVYWYRQLPEEGLKFMVYLQKENIIDESGMPKERFSAEFPKEGPSILRIQQVVRGDSAAYFCASSPPTRVRDEQFFGPGTRLTVL.

V is TRBV10-3 and J is TRBJ2-5; tentative D call: TRBD2 (7 bases). V lost 2 bases and J lost 0, with 16 bases in between. Germline loops: CDR1 ENHRY, CDR2 SYGVKD. There are 17 residues in the CDR3. CDR3 sequence reads: CAISEGPGGQYQETQYF. DNA of the CDR3: TGTGCCATCAGTGAGGGGCCCGGGGGGCAATACCAAGAGACCCAGTACTTC.

The rearrangement uses TRBV4-2 and TRBJ2-1, with 7 bases fitting TRBD1. The germline gives CDR1 LGHNA, CDR2 YNFKEQ. With V trimmed by 3 bases and J by 7 bases, 6 bases remained unmatched. This CDR3 comprises 14 residues. The CDR3 reads CASSHPDRENEQFF. Here the CDR3 DNA reads TGTGCCAGCAGCCACCCCGACAGGGAGAATGAGCAGTTCTTC.

The rearrangement links TRBV7-2 to TRBJ2-3; D not resolved. Per the germline V gene, CDR1 is SGHTA and CDR2 is FQGNSA. Trimming shortened V by 6 bases and J by 7 bases, and 14 bases separated the two germline ends. The CDR3 runs to 13 residues. The CDR3 nucleotides are TGTGCCAGCAGATGGAAGACTGGATATACGCAGTATTTT. This encodes CASRWKTGYTQYF.

The chain links TRBV11-2 to TRBJ2-1; 15 bases match TRBD2. The CDR3 consists of 16 residues. CDR1 is SGHAT and CDR2 is FQNNGV in the germline V gene. V shed 5 bases and J 7 bases; nucleotides not matched to a gene: 6. The CDR3 DNA follows: TGTGCCAGCAGCCCAGGACTAGCGGGGGGGTCTAATGAGCAGTTCTTC. Translation gives CASSPGLAGGSNEQFF.

The chain has TRBV7-6 and TRBJ2-5, with 8 nucleotides matching TRBD2. CDR3 length: 16 residues. CDR1 is SGHVS and CDR2 is FNYEAQ in the germline V gene. With V trimmed by 2 bases and J by 3 bases, 8 bases remained unmatched. The CDR3 nucleotides read TGTGCCAGCAGCTTAAAAATCGCGGGGGGCAAAGAGACCCAGTACTTC. The encoded protein is CASSLKIAGGKETQYF.

This clonotype was seen a handful of times. This rearrangement joins TRBV4-3 to TRBJ1-4; 7 nucleotides line up with TRBD1. J gave up 2 bases and V 3 bases, and 15 bases lay outside the gene matches. Germline V gene data show CDR1 as LGHNA and CDR2 as YSLEER. The length of the CDR3 is 19 residues. CDR3 amino acids: CASSQLITRTGATNEKLFF. DNA of the CDR3: TGCGCCAGCAGCCAGCTAATTACCCGAACAGGGGCGACTAATGAAAAACTGTTTTTT.